Presented here are 13 T cell receptor beta chains from one specimen sequenced in a study of T cells after yellow fever vaccination. TCRdb processed the 5' RACE reads anew with MiXCR; each CDR3 protein has one entry. The sample yields nearly 350,000 distinct CDR3 sequences, roughly 8.3% seen once. Sequencing used PBMCs, obtained roughly seven weeks after the first yellow fever vaccination. The receptors here all came from a man aged 18 to 35 who received the YFV17D yellow fever vaccine.

The J gene is TRBJ1-5, the V gene TRBV7-2, with a weak D call TRBD1 (5 bases). Germline V gene lookup returns CDR1 SGHTA and CDR2 FQGNSA. V lost 5 bases, J lost 6 bases, and 17 bases lay in between. The CDR3 covers 15 residues. This chain's CDR3 is CASSPNAGVGQPQHF. DNA of the CDR3: TGTGCCAGCAGCCCGAATGCGGGGGTAGGTCAGCCCCAGCATTTT.

This clonotype was seen repeatedly, ten times or more. This chain uses TRBV5-1 with TRBJ1-1; 7 nucleotides line up with TRBD1. CDR1 is SGHRS, CDR2 YFSETQ, per germline. V trimming: 3 bases; J trimming: 4 bases; junction bases outside the gene matches: 6. The CDR3 length is 14 residues. The CDR3 DNA follows: TGCGCCAGCAGCTACGGACAGGACCCCACTGAAGCTTTCTTT. Its protein product is CASSYGQDPTEAFF.

There are a few counts of this clonotype. The chain couples TRBV6-1 to TRBJ2-5; D possibly corresponds to TRBD1 (6 bases). This CDR3 has 15 amino acids. The germline CDR1 and CDR2 sequences are MNHNS and SASEGT. V was cut by 7 bases and J by 0 bases, with 15 bases left in between. CDR3 sequence reads: CASTPGTPYQETQYF. The CDR3 DNA follows: TGTGCCAGCACCCCGGGGACACCGTACCAAGAGACCCAGTACTTC.

The V gene is TRBV6-5, the J gene TRBJ2-2, with unresolved D. The CDR3 has 16 amino acids. V was trimmed by 0 bases and J by 4 bases, leaving 12 bases between them. The germline CDR1 and CDR2 sequences are MNHEY and SVGAGI. CDR3 region: CASSYSSSPGTGELFF. CDR3 DNA sequence: TGTGCCAGCAGTTACTCGAGTAGTCCGGGCACCGGGGAGCTGTTTTTT.

The J gene is TRBJ1-1, the V gene TRBV12-3 or TRBV12-4; unclear D gene. The CDR3 length is 12 residues. The V gene lost 6 bases and the J gene lost 4 bases, with 9 bases spanning the gap. In DNA, the CDR3 is TGTGCCAGCAGCCCTGGACCCACTGAAGCTTTCTTT. Protein sequence: CASSPGPTEAFF.

This chain joins TRBV20-1 and TRBJ1-5, with D perhaps TRBD1 (5 bases). The V gene's germline CDR1 is DFQATT and CDR2 SNEGSKA (reference sequence). CDR3 length equals 13 residues. V shed 5 bases and J shed 2 bases, with 10 bases lying between them. Here the CDR3 DNA reads TGCAGTGCTTGGGGGTTCGGCAATCAGCCCCAGCATTTT. Amino acids: CSAWGFGNQPQHF.

The chain links TRBV6-1 to TRBJ2-5, with 7 bases aligning to TRBD2. Germline V lookup: CDR1 MNHNS, CDR2 SASEGT. J gave up 4 bases and V 5 bases, and 7 bases lay outside the gene matches. The length of the CDR3 is 14 residues. CDR3 sequence: CASSKGGVLETQYF. In DNA, the CDR3 is TGTGCCAGCAGTAAGGGAGGGGTGCTAGAGACCCAGTACTTC.

This rearrangement joins TRBV5-1 to TRBJ1-4; the D gene is possibly TRBD1 (6 bases). The CDR3 sequence is 16 residues long. Between the trimmed V and J ends, which lost 4 bases and 7 bases, there was a span of 20 bases. CDR1 and CDR2 from the germline V gene are SGHRS and YFSETQ. The CDR3 DNA reads TGCGCCAGCAGCAAAGACCGGACAGCCTTAGGTGAAAAACTGTTTTTT. Amino acid sequence: CASSKDRTALGEKLFF.

Written as DNA, the CDR3 is TGTGCCAGCAGCCCGTACGCACAGGGGAATGAGCAGTTCTTC. Its translation: CASSPYAQGNEQFF. V gene TRBV9 combines with J gene TRBJ2-1; 7 bases fit TRBD1. J lost 7 bases, V lost 4 bases, and 8 bases had no gene match. From germline, CDR1 is SGDLS and CDR2 YYNGEE. This CDR3 contains 14 residues.

This clonotype was detected only a few times. This chain joins TRBV25-1 and TRBJ2-1; 11 positions match TRBD2. The CDR3 consists of 16 residues. V lost 6 bases to trimming and J lost 2 bases; unmatched junction nucleotides: 6. In germline, CDR1 is MGHDK, CDR2 SYGVNS. CDR3: CASRGRGLAAYNEQFF. The CDR3 DNA reads TGTGCCAGCAGGGGAAGGGGACTAGCGGCCTACAATGAGCAGTTCTTC.

This clonotype was counted only a few times. The chain combines TRBV5-7 with TRBJ2-7; D possibly matches TRBD1 or TRBD2 (5 bases each). TRBV5-7 is recorded as an ORF, its role being uncertain. V lost 0 bases to trimming and J lost 3 bases, with 19 bases between them. This CDR3 is built from 17 residues. The CDR3, as DNA: TGTGCCAGCAGCTTGGAATTGGGCAAGGGGAGCGACTACGAGCAGTACGTC. Translation: CASSLELGKGSDYEQYV.

This clonotype was detected only a few times. CDR3 in DNA: TGCAGTGCTAGAGGGGGTGTGGGGTGGACCTACGAGCAGTACGTC. Protein: CSARGGVGWTYEQYV. V usage is TRBV20-1 and J usage is TRBJ2-7; no clear D. CDR3 length: 15 residues. The germline V and J ends were trimmed by 1 base and 2 bases, with 15 bases remaining between them. Germline-derived CDR1 and CDR2 are DFQATT and SNEGSKA (reference sequence).

Regarding this clonotype: With a much larger clone just one base away, this may be a read error. The V gene is TRBV5-5, the J gene TRBJ2-2; 8 bases line up with TRBD1. This CDR3 contains 16 residues. Per the germline V gene, CDR1 is SGHKS and CDR2 is YYEKEE (reference sequence). The DNA for the CDR3 is TGTGCCAGCATCTTGCGGCAGGGGGCCATCACCGGGGAGCTGTTTTTT. It is translated as CASILRQGAITGELFF.